This T cell receptor beta chain was identified in a study of Graves' ophthalmopathy and Graves' hyperthyroidism. On the study more broadly: At the time of initial diagnosis and before any treatment, peripheral blood was collected. Study-wide findings and caveats: Blood also held most thyroid clonotypes expanded above 0.001 frequency.

RNA transcripts were the template, and TCR beta CDR3 regions were amplified from them. Following a first-round RT-PCR that used HTBI primers, a second-round multiplex PCR was carried out. TCRdb used MiXCR to reprocess the multiplex PCR reads, holding one entry per CDR3 protein. The repertoire holds about 380,000 distinct CDR3 sequences, with less than 20% as singletons. The V gene end was trimmed by 1 base and the J gene end by 7 bases; junction bases not matched to a gene: 4. CDR1 and CDR2 (germline): MDHEN, SYDVKM. The CDR3 spans 14 residues. A volume of approximately 10 ml of fresh peripheral blood supplied the PBMCs. Regarding this clonotype: Its antigen remains unidentified.

V is TRBV28 and J is TRBJ1-5; 7 positions agree with TRBD1. The origin of this receptor is a woman aged 18 to 35 with stable Graves' hyperthyroidism. The sample taken for sequencing was peripheral blood. CDR3 residues: CASSLSHRGQPQHF. The CDR3 DNA sequence: TGTGCCAGCAGTTTATCGCACAGGGGCCAGCCCCAGCATTTT.